What follows are 14 T cell receptor beta chains derived from one specimen sequenced in a study of cytomegalovirus exposure and HLA in healthy donors. Primers for the PCR totalled 60 Vbeta and 13 Jbeta. Measured with immunoSEQ multiplex PCR; TCRdb has only the in-frame clones, and not every one. This table has 160,000 or so clones, approximately 80% appearing once. Sequencing used PBMCs. All receptors derive from a young woman in good health and CMV-seronegative.

The chain has TRBV5-1 and TRBJ2-2; 9 bases are a match to TRBD1. The CDR3 loop spans 16 amino acids. CDR1 and CDR2 (germline): SGHRS, YFSETQ. V lost 0 bases, J lost 1 base, and 1 base stayed unmatched. DNA for the CDR3: TGCGCCAGCAGCTTGGGGGGACAGGGGAACACCGGGGAGCTGTTTTTT. Its protein is CASSLGGQGNTGELFF.

V is TRBV6-1 and J is TRBJ1-6; the D is unclear. V dropped 11 bases and J dropped 0 bases, with 8 bases sitting between them. Looked up from germline, CDR1 is MNHNS and CDR2 is SASEGT. The CDR3 covers 13 residues. Here the CDR3 DNA reads TGTGCCGCCAAGAGCTCCTATAATTCACCCCTCCACTTT. Its protein product is CAAKSSYNSPLHF.

The V call is TRBV27, the J call TRBJ2-5; D is possibly TRBD2 (6 bases). V shed 4 bases and J shed 5 bases, with 11 bases lying between them. The germline gives CDR1 MNHEY, CDR2 SMNVEV (reference sequence). This CDR3 is built from 13 residues. The CDR3 DNA follows: TGTGCCAGCAGTTACCTAGCGTCTGAGACCCAGTACTTC. Protein product: CASSYLASETQYF.

Only one count was recorded for this clone. The chain employs TRBV6-5 and TRBJ1-2, with a weak D call TRBD1 (5 bases). Germline values: CDR1 MNHEY, CDR2 SVGAGI. The CDR3 length is 15 residues. V shed 0 bases and J shed 8 bases, with 16 bases lying between them. The CDR3 region has the DNA TGTGCCAGCAGTTACTCCGGGGTAACAGGAGGGGGCTACACCTTC. Its protein product is CASSYSGVTGGGYTF.

This rearrangement joins TRBV15 to TRBJ1-5; D perhaps matches TRBD1 (5 bases). Trimming shortened V by 0 bases and J by 4 bases, and 13 bases separated the two germline ends. The CDR3 contains 16 residues. Germline CDR1 LNHNV, CDR2 YYDKDF (reference sequence). CDR3 sequence (DNA): TGTGCCACCAGCAGAGATCGGCAGCGGGGGAATCAGCCCCAGCATTTT. This translates into CATSRDRQRGNQPQHF. Based on the CDR3 plus reference TRBV15 and TRBJ1-5, the full variable domain is DAMVIQNPRYQVTQFGKPVTLSCSQTLNHNVMYWYQQKSSQAPKLLFHYYDKDFNNEADTPDNFQSRRPNTSFCFLDIRSPGLGDTAMYLCATSRDRQRGNQPQHFGDGTRLSIL.

Remarks on this clone: The conserved final phenylalanine or tryptophan is absent from the CDR3, which likely points to a read error. This chain uses TRBV30 with TRBJ1-6; the D gene is possibly TRBD1 (6 bases). Deletions cut 5 bases from V and 7 bases from J, with 21 bases between. The CDR3 loop spans 16 amino acids. In germline, CDR1 is GTSNPN, CDR2 SVGIG (reference sequence). The CDR3 coding sequence is TGTGCCTGGTCTCTGGGGGCCACGCGAAAAAATTCACCCCTCCACCTT. Translated: CAWSLGATRKNSPLHL.

The genes are TRBV7-9 and TRBJ1-2; 7 bases are shared with TRBD1. In germline, CDR1 is SEHNR, CDR2 FQNEAQ (reference sequence). V shed 4 bases and J 7 bases; nucleotides not matched to a gene: 6. The CDR3 consists of 13 residues. CDR3 loop: CASSSNGQVGYTF. CDR3 in DNA: TGTGCCAGCAGCTCCAATGGACAGGTTGGCTACACCTTC.

The V call is TRBV30, the J call TRBJ1-1; D gene unclear. Deletions cut 3 bases from V and 1 base from J, with 12 bases between. CDR1 and CDR2 (germline): GTSNPN, SVGIG (reference sequence). The CDR3 spans 14 residues. The CDR3 reads CAWRVHRANTEAFF. DNA of the CDR3: TGTGCCTGGAGGGTACACAGAGCGAACACTGAAGCTTTCTTT.

This chain joins TRBV28 and TRBJ1-5; 10 positions agree with TRBD1. CDR1 MDHEN and CDR2 SYDVKM come from the germline V gene. J lost 5 bases, V lost 4 bases, and 2 bases had no gene match. This CDR3 region has 14 residues. The CDR3 DNA sequence: TGTGCCAGCAGTTCGGGACAGGGGCATCAGCCCCAGCATTTT. As protein: CASSSGQGHQPQHF. The full variable domain, completed using reference TRBV28 and TRBJ1-5, is DVKVTQSSRYLVKRTGEKVFLECVQDMDHENMFWYRQDPGLGLRLIYFSYDVKMKEKGDIPEGYSVSREKKERFSLILESASTNQTSMYLCASSSGQGHQPQHFGDGTRLSIL.

The rearrangement joins TRBV7-3 to TRBJ1-1, with D hard to call. The V end was cut by 2 bases, the J end by 6 bases, with 10 bases between. Per germline, CDR1 SGHTA and CDR2 FQGTGA. This CDR3 spans 13 amino acids. In DNA, the CDR3 is TGTGCCAGCAGCTTAGAGAGGATCTCTGAAGCTTTCTTT. Encoded protein: CASSLERISEAFF. Full variable domain (missing parts from reference TRBV7-3 and TRBJ1-1): GAGVSQTPSNKVTEKGKYVELRCDPISGHTALYWYRQSLGQGPEFLIYFQGTGAADDSGLPNDRFFAVRPEGSVSTLKIQRTERGDSAVYLCASSLERISEAFFGQGTRLTVV.

V usage is TRBV28 and J usage is TRBJ2-7; possibly TRBD1 for D (5 bases). The germline gives CDR1 MDHEN, CDR2 SYDVKM. The CDR3 covers 15 residues. Deletions cut 2 bases from V and 0 bases from J, with 11 bases between. The CDR3 is CASSLDGQGSYEQYF. CDR3 sequence (DNA): TGTGCCAGCAGTTTAGACGGGCAGGGCTCCTACGAGCAGTACTTC.

This clone turned up a few times. The chain recombines TRBV19 with TRBJ1-5; no definite D call. CDR1 and CDR2 from the germline V gene are LNHDA and SQIVND (reference sequence). V dropped 4 bases and J dropped 0 bases, with 16 bases sitting between them. The CDR3 runs to 17 residues. The CDR3 is CASSTASGISSNQPQHF. The CDR3 DNA is TGTGCCAGTAGTACAGCCTCGGGGATCAGTAGCAATCAGCCCCAGCATTTT.

The V gene is TRBV19, the J gene TRBJ1-3; D gene uncertain. This CDR3 is 14 amino acids long. V shed 5 bases and J shed 0 bases, with 8 bases lying between them. CDR1 and CDR2 (germline): LNHDA, SQIVND (reference sequence). The CDR3 spells CASSPDNSGNTIYF. CDR3 nucleotides: TGTGCCAGTAGTCCAGACAACTCTGGAAACACCATATATTTT.

The chain has TRBV21-1 and TRBJ2-1; the table's D gene call, TRBD1, was not cross checked with the DNA. TRBV21-1 counts as a pseudogene. This CDR3 has 14 amino acids. This CDR3 is CASSNIQLINEQFF. CDR3 nucleotide sequence: TGTGCCAGCAGCAATATACAGCTCATCAATGAGCAGTTCTTC.